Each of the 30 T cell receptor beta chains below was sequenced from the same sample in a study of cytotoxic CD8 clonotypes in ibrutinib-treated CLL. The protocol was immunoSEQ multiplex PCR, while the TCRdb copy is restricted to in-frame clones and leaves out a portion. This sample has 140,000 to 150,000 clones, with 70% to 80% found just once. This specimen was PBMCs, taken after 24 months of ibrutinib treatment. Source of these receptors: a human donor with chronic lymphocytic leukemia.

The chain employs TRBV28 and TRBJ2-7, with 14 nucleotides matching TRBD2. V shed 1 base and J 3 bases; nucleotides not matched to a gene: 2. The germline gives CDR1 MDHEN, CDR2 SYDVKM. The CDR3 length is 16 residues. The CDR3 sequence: CASSLSGTSGGYEQYF. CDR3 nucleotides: TGTGCCAGCAGTTTATCCGGGACTAGCGGGGGCTACGAGCAGTACTTC. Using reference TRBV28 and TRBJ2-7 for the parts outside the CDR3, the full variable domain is DVKVTQSSRYLVKRTGEKVFLECVQDMDHENMFWYRQDPGLGLRLIYFSYDVKMKEKGDIPEGYSVSREKKERFSLILESASTNQTSMYLCASSLSGTSGGYEQYFGPGTRLTVT.

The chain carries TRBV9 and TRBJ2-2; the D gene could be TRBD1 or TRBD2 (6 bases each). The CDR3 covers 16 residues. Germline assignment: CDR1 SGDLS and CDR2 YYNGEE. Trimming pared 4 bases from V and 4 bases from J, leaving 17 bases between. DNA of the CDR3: TGTGCCAGCAGCCTCCCCCGGGGGCCGGGCACCGGGGAGCTGTTTTTT. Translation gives CASSLPRGPGTGELFF.

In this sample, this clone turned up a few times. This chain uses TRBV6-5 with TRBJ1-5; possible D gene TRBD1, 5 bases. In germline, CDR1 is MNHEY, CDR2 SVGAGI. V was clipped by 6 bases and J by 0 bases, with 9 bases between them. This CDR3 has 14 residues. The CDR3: CASSQGRSNQPQHF. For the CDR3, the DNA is TGTGCCAGCAGCCAGGGTCGTAGCAATCAGCCCCAGCATTTT.

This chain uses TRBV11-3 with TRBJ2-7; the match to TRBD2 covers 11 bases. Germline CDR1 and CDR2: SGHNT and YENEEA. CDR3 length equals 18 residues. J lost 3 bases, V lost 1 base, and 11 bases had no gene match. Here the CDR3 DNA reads TGTGCCAGCAGCTTAGTGTCTAGCGGGGGGCCTGCCCACTACGAGCAGTACTTC. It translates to CASSLVSSGGPAHYEQYF.

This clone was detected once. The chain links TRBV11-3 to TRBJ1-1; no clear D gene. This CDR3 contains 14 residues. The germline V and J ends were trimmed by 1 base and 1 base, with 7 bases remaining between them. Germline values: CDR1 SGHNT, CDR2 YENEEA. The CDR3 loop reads CASSLGVGNTEAFF. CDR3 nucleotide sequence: TGTGCCAGCAGCTTAGGTGTGGGGAACACTGAAGCTTTCTTT.

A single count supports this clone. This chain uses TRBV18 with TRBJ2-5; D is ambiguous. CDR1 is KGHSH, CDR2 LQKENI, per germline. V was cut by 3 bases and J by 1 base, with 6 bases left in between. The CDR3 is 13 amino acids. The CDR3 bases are TGTGCCAGCTCACCTGCGATCCAAGAGACCCAGTACTTC. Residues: CASSPAIQETQYF.

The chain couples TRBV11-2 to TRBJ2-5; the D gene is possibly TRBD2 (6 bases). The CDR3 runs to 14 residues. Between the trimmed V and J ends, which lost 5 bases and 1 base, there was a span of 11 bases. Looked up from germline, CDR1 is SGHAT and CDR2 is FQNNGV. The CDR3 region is CASSRGGSQETQYF. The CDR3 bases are TGTGCCAGCAGCCGTGGGGGGTCCCAAGAGACCCAGTACTTC.

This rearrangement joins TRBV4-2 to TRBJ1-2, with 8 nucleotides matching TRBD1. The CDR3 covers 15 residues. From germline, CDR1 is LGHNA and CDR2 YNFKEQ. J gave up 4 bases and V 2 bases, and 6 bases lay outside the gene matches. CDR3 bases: TGTGCCAGCAGCCAATCCCAGGGGGCGGGCTATGGCTACACCTTC. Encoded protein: CASSQSQGAGYGYTF.

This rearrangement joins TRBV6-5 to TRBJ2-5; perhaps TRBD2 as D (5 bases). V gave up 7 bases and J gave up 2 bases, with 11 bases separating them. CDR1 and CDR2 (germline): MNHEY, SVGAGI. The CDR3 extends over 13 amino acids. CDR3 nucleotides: TGTGCCAGCACCCCACCGGGACAAGAGACCCAGTACTTC. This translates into CASTPPGQETQYF.

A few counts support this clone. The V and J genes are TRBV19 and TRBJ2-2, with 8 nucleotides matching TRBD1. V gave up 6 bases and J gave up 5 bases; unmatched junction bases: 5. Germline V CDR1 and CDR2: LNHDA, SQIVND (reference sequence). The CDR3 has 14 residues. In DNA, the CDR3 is TGTGCCAGTAGACCAGGGGGCGGGACCGGGGAGCTGTTTTTT. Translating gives CASRPGGGTGELFF. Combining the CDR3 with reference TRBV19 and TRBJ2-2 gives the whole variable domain DGGITQSPKYLFRKEGQNVTLSCEQNLNHDAMYWYRQDPGQGLRLIYYSQIVNDFQKGDIAEGYSVSREKKESFPLTVTSAQKNPTAFYLCASRPGGGTGELFFGEGSRLTVL.

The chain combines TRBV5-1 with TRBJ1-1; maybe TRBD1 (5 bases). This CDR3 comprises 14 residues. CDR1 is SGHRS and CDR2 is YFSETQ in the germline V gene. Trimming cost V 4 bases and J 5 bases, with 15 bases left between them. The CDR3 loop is CASSRGEGRTEAFF. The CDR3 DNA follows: TGCGCCAGCAGCCGCGGAGAGGGGCGGACTGAAGCTTTCTTT.

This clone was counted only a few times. CDR3 amino acids: CASSQEVPQGSTGELFF. The CDR3 DNA follows: TGCGCCAGCAGCCAAGAGGTACCTCAGGGGTCTACCGGGGAGCTGTTTTTT. The chain uses TRBV4-1 and TRBJ2-2; a weak D match, TRBD1 (6 bases). V dropped 0 bases and J dropped 5 bases, with 16 bases sitting between them. The length of the CDR3 is 17 residues. Per the germline V gene, CDR1 is MGHRA and CDR2 is YSYEKL.

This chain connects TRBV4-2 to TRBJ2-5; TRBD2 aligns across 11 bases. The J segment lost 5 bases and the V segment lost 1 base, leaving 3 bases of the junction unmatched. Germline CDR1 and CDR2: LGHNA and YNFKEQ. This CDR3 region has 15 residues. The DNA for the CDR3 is TGTGCCAGCAGCCAAGTTCTAGCGGGAGGTGAGACCCAGTACTTC. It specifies CASSQVLAGGETQYF.

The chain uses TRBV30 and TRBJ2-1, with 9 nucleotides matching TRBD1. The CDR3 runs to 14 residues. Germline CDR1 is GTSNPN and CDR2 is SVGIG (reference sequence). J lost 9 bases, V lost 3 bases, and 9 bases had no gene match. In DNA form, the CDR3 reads TGTGCCTGGAGGCCCGGGACAGGGAATTTTGAGCAGTTCTTC. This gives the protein CAWRPGTGNFEQFF.

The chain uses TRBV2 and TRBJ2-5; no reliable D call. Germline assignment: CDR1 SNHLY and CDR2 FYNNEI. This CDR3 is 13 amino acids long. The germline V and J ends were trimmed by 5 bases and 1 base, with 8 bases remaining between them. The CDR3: CASSWAGQETQYF. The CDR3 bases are TGTGCCAGCAGTTGGGCAGGCCAAGAGACCCAGTACTTC.

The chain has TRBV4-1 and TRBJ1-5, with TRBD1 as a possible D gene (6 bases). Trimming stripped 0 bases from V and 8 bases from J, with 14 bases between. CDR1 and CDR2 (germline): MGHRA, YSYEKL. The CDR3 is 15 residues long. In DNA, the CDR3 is TGCGCCAGCAGCCAAGAGGGGGGTAGGGGGAAGCCCCAGCATTTT. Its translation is CASSQEGGRGKPQHF.

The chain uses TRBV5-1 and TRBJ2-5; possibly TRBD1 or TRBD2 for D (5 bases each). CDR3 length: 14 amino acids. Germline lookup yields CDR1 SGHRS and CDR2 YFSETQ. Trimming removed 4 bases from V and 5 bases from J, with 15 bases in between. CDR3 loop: CASSLDPRGETQYF. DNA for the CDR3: TGCGCCAGCAGCCTCGACCCACGGGGCGAGACCCAGTACTTC.

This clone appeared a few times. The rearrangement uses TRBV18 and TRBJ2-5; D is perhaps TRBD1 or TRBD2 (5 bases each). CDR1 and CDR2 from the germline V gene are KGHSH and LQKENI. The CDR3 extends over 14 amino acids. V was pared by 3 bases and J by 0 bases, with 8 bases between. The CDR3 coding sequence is TGTGCCAGCTCACCCCGGGACGACCAAGAGACCCAGTACTTC. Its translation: CASSPRDDQETQYF.

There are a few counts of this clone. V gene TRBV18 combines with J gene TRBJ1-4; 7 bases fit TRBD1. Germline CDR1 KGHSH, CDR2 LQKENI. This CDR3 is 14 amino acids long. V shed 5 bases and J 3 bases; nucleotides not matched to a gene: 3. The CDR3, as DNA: TGTGCCAGCTCAAACAGGGGACCTAATGAAAAACTGTTTTTT. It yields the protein CASSNRGPNEKLFF.

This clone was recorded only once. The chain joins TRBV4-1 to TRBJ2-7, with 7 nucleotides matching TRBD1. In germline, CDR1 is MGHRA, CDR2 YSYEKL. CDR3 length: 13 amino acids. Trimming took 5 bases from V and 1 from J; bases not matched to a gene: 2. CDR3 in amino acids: CASSVGQSYEQYF. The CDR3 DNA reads TGCGCCAGCAGCGTGGGACAGTCCTACGAGCAGTACTTC.

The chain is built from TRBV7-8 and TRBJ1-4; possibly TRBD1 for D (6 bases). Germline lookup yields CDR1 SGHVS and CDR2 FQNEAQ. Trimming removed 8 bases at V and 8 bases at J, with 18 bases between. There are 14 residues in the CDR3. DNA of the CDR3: TGTGCCAGCGGGAGGGGGACTCAAGGGGAAAAACTGTTTTTT. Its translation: CASGRGTQGEKLFF.

The CDR3 loop reads CASSLNEDTQYF. CDR3 in DNA: TGTGCCAGTAGTCTGAATGAAGATACGCAGTATTTT. The V call is TRBV19, the J call TRBJ2-3, with D uncertain. Germline-derived CDR1 and CDR2 are LNHDA and SQIVND (reference sequence). The CDR3 spans 12 residues. The V gene lost 5 bases and the J gene lost 5 bases, with 8 bases spanning the gap.

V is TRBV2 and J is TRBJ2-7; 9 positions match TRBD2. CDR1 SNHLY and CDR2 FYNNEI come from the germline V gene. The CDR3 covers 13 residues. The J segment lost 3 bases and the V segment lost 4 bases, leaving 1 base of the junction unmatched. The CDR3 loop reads CASSGGGGYEQYF. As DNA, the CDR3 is TGTGCCAGCAGTGGCGGGGGGGGCTACGAGCAGTACTTC.

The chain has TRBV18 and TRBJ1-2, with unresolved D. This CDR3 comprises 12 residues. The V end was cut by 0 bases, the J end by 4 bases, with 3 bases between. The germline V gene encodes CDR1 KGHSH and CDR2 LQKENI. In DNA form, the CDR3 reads TGTGCCAGCTCACCACCGGTCTATGGCTACACCTTC. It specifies CASSPPVYGYTF.

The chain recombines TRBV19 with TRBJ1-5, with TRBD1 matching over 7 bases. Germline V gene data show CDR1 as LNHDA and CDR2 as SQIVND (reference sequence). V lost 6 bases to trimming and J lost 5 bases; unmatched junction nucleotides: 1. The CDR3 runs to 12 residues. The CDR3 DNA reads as TGTGCCAGTAGAGACAGGGATCAGCCCCAGCATTTT. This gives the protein CASRDRDQPQHF.

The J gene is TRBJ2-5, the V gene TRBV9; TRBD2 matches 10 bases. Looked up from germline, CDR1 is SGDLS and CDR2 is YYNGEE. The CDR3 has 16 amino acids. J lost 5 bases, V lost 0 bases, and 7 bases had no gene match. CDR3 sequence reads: CASSVGASGSGETQYF. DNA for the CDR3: TGTGCCAGCAGCGTAGGGGCTAGCGGGAGCGGGGAGACCCAGTACTTC.

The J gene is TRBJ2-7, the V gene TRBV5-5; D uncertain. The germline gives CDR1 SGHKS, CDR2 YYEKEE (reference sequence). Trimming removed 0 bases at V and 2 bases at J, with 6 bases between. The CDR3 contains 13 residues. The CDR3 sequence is CASSLGPTYEQYF. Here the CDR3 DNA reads TGTGCCAGCAGCTTGGGGCCAACCTACGAGCAGTACTTC.

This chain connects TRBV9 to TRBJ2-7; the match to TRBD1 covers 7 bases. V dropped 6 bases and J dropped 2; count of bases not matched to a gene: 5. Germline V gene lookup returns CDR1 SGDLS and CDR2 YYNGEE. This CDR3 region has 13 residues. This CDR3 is CASNRQGAYEQYF. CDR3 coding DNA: TGTGCCAGCAATAGACAGGGCGCCTACGAGCAGTACTTC.

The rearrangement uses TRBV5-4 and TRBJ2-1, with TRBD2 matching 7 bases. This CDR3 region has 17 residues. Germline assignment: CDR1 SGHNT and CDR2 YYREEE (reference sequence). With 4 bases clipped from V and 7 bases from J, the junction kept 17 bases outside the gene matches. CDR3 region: CASSPPLGGRVGNEQFF. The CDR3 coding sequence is TGTGCCAGCAGCCCACCCTTGGGCGGGAGAGTAGGAAATGAGCAGTTCTTC.

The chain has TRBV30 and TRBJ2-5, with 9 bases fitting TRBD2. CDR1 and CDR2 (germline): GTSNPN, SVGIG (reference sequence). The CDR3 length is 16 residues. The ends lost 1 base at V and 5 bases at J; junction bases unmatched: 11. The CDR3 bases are TGTGCCTGGAGTGCGGGCGAGCGGGGGGCCGGGGAGACCCAGTACTTC. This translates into CAWSAGERGAGETQYF. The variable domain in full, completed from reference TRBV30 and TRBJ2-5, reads SQTIHQWPATLVQPVGSPLSLECTVEGTSNPNLYWYRQAAGRGLQLLFYSVGIGQISSEVPQNLSASRPQDRQFILSSKKLLLSDSGFYLCAWSAGERGAGETQYFGPGTRLLVL.